The source of this TCR beta chain is a study of Ad26.COV2.S vaccination and SARS-CoV-2 variants. Study as a whole: This donor came from the COV1001 trial of Ad26.COV2.S.

Clones were sequenced by immunoSEQ multiplex PCR, and TCRdb holds only the in-frame ones, with some missing. The table lists 350,000 to 450,000 clones, about 91% of them singletons. CDR1 and CDR2 from the germline V gene are SGDLS and YYNGEE. This CDR3 has 13 amino acids. Trimming took 5 bases from V and 5 from J, leaving 13 bases between them. Treatment defined: around 19 received Ad26.COV2.S at low or high dose, single or two shots; roughly five received placebo; per-sample allocation not given. Vaccine and placebo recipients were sampled on day 63 after the first injection. The sample here was peripheral blood, taken in a trial of Ad26.COV2.S vaccine versus placebo. This clonotype originated in a person aged 18-60 years who received the Ad26.COV2.S COVID-19 vaccine or a placebo. The chain combines TRBV9 with TRBJ2-5, with D possibly called TRBD1 or TRBD2 (5 bases each). CDR3 DNA: TGTGCCAGCAGTGGGGACCCCGGGGAGACCCAGTACTTC. This encodes CASSGDPGETQYF.